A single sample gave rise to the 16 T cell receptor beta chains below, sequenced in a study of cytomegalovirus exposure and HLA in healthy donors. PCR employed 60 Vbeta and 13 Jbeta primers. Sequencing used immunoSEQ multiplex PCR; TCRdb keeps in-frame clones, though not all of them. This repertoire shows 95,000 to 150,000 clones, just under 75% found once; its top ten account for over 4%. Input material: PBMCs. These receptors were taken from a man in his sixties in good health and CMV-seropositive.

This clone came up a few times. The CDR3 coding sequence is TGCGCCAGCAGCTCTCTCCGGACTACCCTCAACACCGGGGAGCTGTTTTTT. Encoded protein: CASSSLRTTLNTGELFF. This rearrangement joins TRBV5-1 to TRBJ2-2; maybe TRBD2 (6 bases). Germline V gene data show CDR1 as SGHRS and CDR2 as YFSETQ. The CDR3 sequence is 17 residues long. Between the trimmed V and J ends, which lost 3 bases and 2 bases, there was a span of 17 bases.

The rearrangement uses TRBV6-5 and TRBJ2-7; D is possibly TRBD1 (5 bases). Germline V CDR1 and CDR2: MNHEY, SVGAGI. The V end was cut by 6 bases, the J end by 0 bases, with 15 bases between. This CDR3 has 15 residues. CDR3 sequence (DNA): TGTGCCAGCAGGCGCACAGGTGACCACTCCTACGAGCAGTACTTC. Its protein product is CASRRTGDHSYEQYF.

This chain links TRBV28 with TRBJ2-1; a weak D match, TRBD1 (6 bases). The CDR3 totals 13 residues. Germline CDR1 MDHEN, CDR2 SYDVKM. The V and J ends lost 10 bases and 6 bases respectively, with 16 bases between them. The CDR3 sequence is CATNRVSVNEQFF. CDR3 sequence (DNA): TGTGCCACCAACAGGGTTTCGGTCAATGAGCAGTTCTTC.

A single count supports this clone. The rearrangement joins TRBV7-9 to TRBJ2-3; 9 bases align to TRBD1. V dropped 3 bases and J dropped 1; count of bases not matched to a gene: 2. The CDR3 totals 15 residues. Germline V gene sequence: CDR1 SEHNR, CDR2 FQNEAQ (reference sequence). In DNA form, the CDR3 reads TGTGCCAGCAGCTTCCGGGACAGGGGCACAGATACGCAGTATTTT. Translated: CASSFRDRGTDTQYF. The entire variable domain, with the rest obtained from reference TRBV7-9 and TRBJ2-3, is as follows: DTGVSQNPRHKITKRGQNVTFRCDPISEHNRLYWYRQTLGQGPEFLTYFQNEAQLEKSRLLSDRFSAERPKGSFSTLEIQRTEQGDSAMYLCASSFRDRGTDTQYFGPGTRLTVL.

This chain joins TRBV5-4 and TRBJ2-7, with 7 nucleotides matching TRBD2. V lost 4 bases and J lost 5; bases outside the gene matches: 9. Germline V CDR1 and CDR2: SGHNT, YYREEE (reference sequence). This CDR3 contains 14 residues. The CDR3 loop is CASSPRLAVHEQYF. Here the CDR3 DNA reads TGTGCCAGCAGCCCCCGACTAGCCGTCCACGAGCAGTACTTC.

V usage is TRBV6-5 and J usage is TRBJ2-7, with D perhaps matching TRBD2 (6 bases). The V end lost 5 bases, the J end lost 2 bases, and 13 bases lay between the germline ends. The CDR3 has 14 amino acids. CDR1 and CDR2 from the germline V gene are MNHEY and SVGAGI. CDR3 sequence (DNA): TGTGCCAGCAGTGATAGGCGGGGAACCTACGAGCAGTACTTC. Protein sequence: CASSDRRGTYEQYF.

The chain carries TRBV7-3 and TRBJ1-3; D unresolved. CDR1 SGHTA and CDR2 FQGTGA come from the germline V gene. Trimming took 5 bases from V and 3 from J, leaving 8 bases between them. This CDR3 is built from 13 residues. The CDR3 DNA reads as TGTGCCAGCAGCAACGGGAATGGAAACACCATATATTTT. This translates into CASSNGNGNTIYF.

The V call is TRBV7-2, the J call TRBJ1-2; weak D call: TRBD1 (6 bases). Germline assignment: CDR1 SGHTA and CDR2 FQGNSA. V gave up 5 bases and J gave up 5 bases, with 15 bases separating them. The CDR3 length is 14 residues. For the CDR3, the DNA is TGTGCCAGCAGCCTCGGACAGAGGGTATATGGCTACACCTTC. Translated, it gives CASSLGQRVYGYTF.

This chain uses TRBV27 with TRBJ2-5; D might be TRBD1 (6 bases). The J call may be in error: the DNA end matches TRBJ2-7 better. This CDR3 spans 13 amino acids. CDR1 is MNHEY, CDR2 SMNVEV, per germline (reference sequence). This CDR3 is CASRPDRIHEQYF. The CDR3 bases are TGTGCCAGCAGACCCGACAGGATACACGAGCAGTACTTC.

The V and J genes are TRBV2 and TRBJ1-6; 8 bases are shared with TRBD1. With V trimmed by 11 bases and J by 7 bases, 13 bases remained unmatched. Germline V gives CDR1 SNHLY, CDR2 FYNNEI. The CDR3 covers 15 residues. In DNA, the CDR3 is TGTGCCGGCTCCGTTCAGGGGGCGAGGAATTCACCCCTCCACTTT. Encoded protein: CAGSVQGARNSPLHF.

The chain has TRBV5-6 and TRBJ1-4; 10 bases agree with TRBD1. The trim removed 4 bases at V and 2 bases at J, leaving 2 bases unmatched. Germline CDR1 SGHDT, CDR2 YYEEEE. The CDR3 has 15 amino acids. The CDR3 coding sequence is TGTGCCAGCAGCGACAGGGGGCATACTAATGAAAAACTGTTTTTT. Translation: CASSDRGHTNEKLFF.

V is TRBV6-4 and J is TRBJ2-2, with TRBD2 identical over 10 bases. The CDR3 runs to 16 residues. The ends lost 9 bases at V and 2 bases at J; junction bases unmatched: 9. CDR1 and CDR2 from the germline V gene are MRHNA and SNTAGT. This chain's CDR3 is CASSLTSGANTGELFF. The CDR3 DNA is TGTGCCAGTTCTCTTACTAGCGGGGCCAACACCGGGGAGCTGTTTTTT.

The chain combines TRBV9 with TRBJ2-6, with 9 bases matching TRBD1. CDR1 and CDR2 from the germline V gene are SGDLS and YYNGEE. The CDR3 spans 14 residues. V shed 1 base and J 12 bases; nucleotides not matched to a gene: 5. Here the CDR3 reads CASSVTGQGPVLTF. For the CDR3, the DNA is TGTGCCAGCAGCGTAACGGGACAGGGACCCGTCCTGACTTTC. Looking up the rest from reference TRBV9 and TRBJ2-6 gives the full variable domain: DSGVTQTPKHLITATGQRVTLRCSPRSGDLSVYWYQQSLDQGLQFLIQYYNGEERAKGNILERFSAQQFPDLHSELNLSSLELGDSALYFCASSVTGQGPVLTFGAGSRLTVL.

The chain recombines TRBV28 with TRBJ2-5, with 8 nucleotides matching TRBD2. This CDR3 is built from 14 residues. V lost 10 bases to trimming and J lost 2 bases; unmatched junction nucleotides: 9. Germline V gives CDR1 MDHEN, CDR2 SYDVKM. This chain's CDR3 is CATSDSGIQETQYF. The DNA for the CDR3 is TGTGCCACATCTGATAGCGGGATTCAAGAGACCCAGTACTTC.

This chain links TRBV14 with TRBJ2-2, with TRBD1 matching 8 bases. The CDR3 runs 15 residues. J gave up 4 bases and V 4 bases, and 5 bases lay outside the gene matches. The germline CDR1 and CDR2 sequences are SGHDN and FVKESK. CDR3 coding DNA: TGTGCCAGCAGCCCAGGGGGCGCGGGCACCGGGGAGCTGTTTTTT. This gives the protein CASSPGGAGTGELFF. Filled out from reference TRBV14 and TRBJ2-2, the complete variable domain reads EAGVTQFPSHSVIEKGQTVTLRCDPISGHDNLYWYRRVMGKEIKFLLHFVKESKQDESGMPNNRFLAERTGGTYSTLKVQPAELEDSGVYFCASSPGGAGTGELFFGEGSRLTVL.

The CDR3 sequence: CASSLKQGNMEEAFF. Written as DNA, the CDR3 is TGTGCCAGCAGCTTAAAACAGGGAAATATGGAGGAAGCTTTCTTT. This chain connects TRBV7-9 to TRBJ1-1; D might be TRBD1 (6 bases). Per germline, CDR1 SEHNR and CDR2 FQNEAQ (reference sequence). V dropped 2 bases and J dropped 8 bases, with 18 bases sitting between them. CDR3 length: 15 amino acids.